The clone carrying this T cell receptor (beta chain) was recorded at least ten times. This entry comes from a study of T cells after yellow fever vaccination. Germline assignment: CDR1 MNHNS and CDR2 SASEGT. The V and J ends lost 3 bases and 6 bases respectively, with 15 bases between them. This CDR3 is built from 15 residues. TCRdb used MiXCR to reprocess the 5' RACE reads, holding one entry per CDR3 protein. The table lists roughly 300,000 distinct CDR3 sequences, 7% to 10% of them singletons, with roughly a sixth in the top ten. V usage is TRBV6-1 and J usage is TRBJ2-1; the D call may be TRBD1 or TRBD2 (5 bases each). The receptor's source is a man younger than 35 who received the YFV17D yellow fever vaccine. The source material was PBMCs, sampled about 41 days after the first yellow fever vaccination. The CDR3 bases are TGTGCCAGCAGTGAGGGTACGGGGCCCACCAATGAGCAGTTCTTC. It encodes CASSEGTGPTNEQFF.